One T cell receptor beta chain is described in this entry. It has no known antigen specificity. Base qualities are not at hand, and no much larger clone is one base apart. The record originates from a study of T-cell memory formation after mild COVID-19 (dated by TCRdb to the early 2020s). In terms of the full investigation: TCR sequence clusters from the two donors were found to be largely donor specific. The cohort was made up of two young adult volunteers, one female and one male, who were previously healthy. Longitudinal TCRalpha and TCRbeta repertoire sequencing tracked T-cell clones expanding and contracting after mild COVID-19 in a couple of donors.

TCRdb shows the sequencer as Illumina NovaSeq 6000. cDNA libraries for TCRalpha and TCRbeta were prepared by 5'RACE using constant-segment primers, with sample barcodes and unique molecular identifiers added. Trizol reagent was used to extract RNA from every sample. Amplification of the libraries took two PCR steps, and the second step added a second sample barcode plus Illumina TruSeq adapters. Libraries were sequenced on an Illumina NovaSeq with 2 x 150 bp paired-end reads. Regarding the original processing steps: The reads were demultiplexed and collapsed into UMI-guided consensus sequences using migec v1.2.7. Using mixcr v2.1.11, the UMI consensuses were aligned to TRA and TRB V and J templates and assembled into clonotypes. A clonotype was counted as expanded or contracted only when both edgeR and NoisET called the clonotype significant, with the noise models trained on biological replicates. For edgeR calls, the thresholds were a false discovery rate-adjusted p below 0.01 and a log2 fold-change of 1. As an exploratory analysis of dynamics, PCA with hierarchical clustering was applied to max-normalized trajectories of the 1000 most abundant clonotypes. Each responding clone was given a CD4 or CD8 phenotype based on the CD4+ and CD8+ repertoires, which had been sequenced separately. TCRdb reworked the public reads: Q25 trimming with fastp, MiXCR clone assembly, productive beta chains retained. Rows are combined by CDR3 protein, so each entry shows the most common genes and DNA. TCRdb, not the authors, supplied the V and J calls. In all, the sample holds about 130,000 distinct CDR3 sequences, and around 15% of those were seen once. The leading ten clones occupy approximately 5% of the sample.

Ficoll-Paque density gradient centrifugation was used to isolate PBMCs. The CDR3, cysteine through phenylalanine, is 12 amino acids long. Only CDR3 DNA remains: 36 bases, in frame from the first base. The germline V gene (reference sequence) yields DFQATT for CDR1 and SNEGSKA for CDR2. V is clipped by 3 bases and J by 2 bases, and the sequence between their germline boundaries is 7 bases long. Here is what the overall study found, with its caveats: From day 15 to 85, contracting clones showed balanced CD4/CD8 phenotypes, whereas a second wave of clones that expanded from day 15 to 37 leaned towards CD4+. Contracting CD4+ clones appeared mostly in the CM and EM memory subsets, whereas CD8+ clones were enriched in EMRA. The detection of some responding clones in pre-infection memory suggests that pre-existing cross-reactive memory T cells joined the SARS-CoV-2 response. Whether the second-wave clones peaking on day 37 were SARS-CoV-2 specific was not confirmed. Only two mild cases were covered by the study, and larger cohorts that include severe cases with pre-infection samples were considered necessary.

This receptor was obtained from a man between 18 and 35 years old who had mild COVID-19 (a few samples of this study predate the infection). The sample titles of this study are shuffled in the database, so cell type and time point are left out; the donor was told from shared clones. Source material: PBMCs or a T cell subset sorted from them (not recorded which). The chain joins TRBV20-1 to TRBJ1-2, with the identity of the D gene unclear. CDR3 loop: CSARSVNYGYTF. At the DNA level, the sequence is TGCAGTGCTAGGAGTGTAAACTATGGCTACACCTTC.